The 19 T cell receptor beta chains in this list originate from one sample, sequenced in a study of T cell clonotyping in hematopoietic cell transplantation. This table comes from immunoSEQ multiplex PCR, and its TCRdb copy is limited to in-frame clones, with some not included. The profile shows around 12,000 clones, around 49% of them singletons. The sequenced sample was peripheral blood mononuclear cells. The receptors here all came from a man aged 45-65 years in good health. Some clones in this sample may be carry-over from other donors' samples.

The chain links TRBV2 to TRBJ2-7; D is uncertain. CDR1 is SNHLY, CDR2 FYNNEI, per germline. This CDR3 has 12 residues. Deletions cut 7 bases from V and 4 bases from J, with 11 bases between. The CDR3 loop is CASTATDYEQYF. The CDR3 DNA reads as TGTGCCAGCACTGCAACGGATTACGAGCAGTACTTC.

The chain employs TRBV6-5 and TRBJ1-2; D is ambiguous. Trimming stripped 2 bases from V and 4 bases from J, with 8 bases between. There are 13 residues in the CDR3. The V gene's germline CDR1 is MNHEY and CDR2 SVGAGI. CDR3 loop: CASSYPGSYGYTF. The CDR3 DNA reads as TGTGCCAGCAGTTACCCGGGTAGCTATGGCTACACCTTC.

This chain joins TRBV4-1 and TRBJ1-1; the D is unclear. V was pared by 5 bases and J by 4 bases, with 11 bases between. The CDR3 has 13 residues. The germline V gene has CDR1 MGHRA and CDR2 YSYEKL. The CDR3 bases are TGCGCCAGCAGCGCCGGGGAGGGCACTGAAGCTTTCTTT. Protein product: CASSAGEGTEAFF.

This clone was counted a few times. The genes are TRBV6-6 and TRBJ1-2; 11 bases are a match to TRBD1. Germline values: CDR1 MNHNY, CDR2 SVGAGI (reference sequence). The length of the CDR3 is 14 residues. Unmatched junction bases numbered 4, after V lost 7 bases and J lost 3 bases. CDR3 residues: CASTRTGGDYGYTF. Written as DNA, the CDR3 is TGTGCCAGCACTCGGACAGGGGGCGACTATGGCTACACCTTC.

The CDR3 spells CSVRLDRTEAFF. DNA of the CDR3: TGCAGCGTGAGACTTGACAGGACGGAAGCTTTCTTT. The chain uses TRBV29-1 and TRBJ1-1; a weak D match, TRBD1 (6 bases). V shed 6 bases and J shed 8 bases, with 16 bases lying between them. In germline, CDR1 is SQVTM, CDR2 ANQGSEA. This CDR3 has 12 amino acids.

The chain joins TRBV6-4 to TRBJ2-3; D may match TRBD1 or TRBD2 (5 bases each). Trimming took 2 bases from V and 2 from J, leaving 5 bases between them. The CDR3 has 13 amino acids. Looked up from germline, CDR1 is MRHNA and CDR2 is SNTAGT. The CDR3 here is CASSDGTTDTQYF. CDR3 coding DNA: TGTGCCAGCAGTGACGGGACCACAGATACGCAGTATTTT.

This chain joins TRBV14 and TRBJ2-2; 8 positions match TRBD1. This CDR3 has 15 residues. V lost 5 bases, J lost 2 bases, and 4 bases stayed unmatched. The germline V gene encodes CDR1 SGHDN and CDR2 FVKESK. The DNA of the CDR3 is TGTGCCAGCAGCGATACAGGGGGTAACACCGGGGAGCTGTTTTTT. Encoded protein: CASSDTGGNTGELFF. Full variable domain (rest looked up from reference TRBV14 and TRBJ2-2): EAGVTQFPSHSVIEKGQTVTLRCDPISGHDNLYWYRRVMGKEIKFLLHFVKESKQDESGMPNNRFLAERTGGTYSTLKVQPAELEDSGVYFCASSDTGGNTGELFFGEGSRLTVL.

V gene TRBV5-6 combines with J gene TRBJ1-2; TRBD1 might be the D (6 bases). CDR1 and CDR2 from the germline V gene are SGHDT and YYEEEE. The CDR3 totals 15 residues. Trimming took off 5 bases at V and 4 bases at J, with 18 bases between the two ends. CDR3 protein: CASRIGEGVTYGYTF. CDR3 nucleotides: TGTGCCAGCAGGATTGGGGAGGGGGTTACCTATGGCTACACCTTC.

J is TRBJ1-1 and V is TRBV20-1, with a possible D match to TRBD1 (5 bases). V lost 0 bases and J lost 8, with 7 bases in between. The CDR3 covers 11 residues. CDR1 DFQATT and CDR2 SNEGSKA come from the germline V gene (reference sequence). This chain's CDR3 is CSARDYREAFF. The CDR3 bases are TGCAGTGCTAGAGACTACAGGGAAGCTTTCTTT.

The V gene is TRBV7-2, the J gene TRBJ2-1; weak D call: TRBD2 (6 bases). The ends were cut back, 6 bases at V and 7 bases at J, with 13 bases in the middle. Germline lookup yields CDR1 SGHTA and CDR2 FQGNSA. This CDR3 has 13 amino acids. The CDR3 loop reads CASSWGVRNEQFF. The DNA of the CDR3 is TGTGCCAGCAGTTGGGGGGTCAGGAATGAGCAGTTCTTC.

CDR3 DNA sequence: TGCAGCGCGATACAGGGGGCGCTTACCGCTAACTATGGCTACACCTTC. This gives the protein CSAIQGALTANYGYTF. This chain links TRBV29-1 with TRBJ1-2; 9 nucleotides align to TRBD1. Germline trimming cut 7 bases from V and 0 bases from J; bases unmatched to any gene: 12. Germline V gives CDR1 SQVTM, CDR2 ANQGSEA. The CDR3 runs to 16 residues. Variable domain in full (rest from reference TRBV29-1 and TRBJ1-2): SAVISQKPSRDICQRGTSLTIQCQVDSQVTMMFWYRQQPGQSLTLIATANQGSEATYESGFVIDKFPISRPNLTFSTLTVSNMSPEDSSIYLCSAIQGALTANYGYTFGSGTRLTVV.

This sequence joins TRBV19 and TRBJ2-7; D not resolved. The length of the CDR3 is 14 residues. Germline lookup yields CDR1 LNHDA and CDR2 SQIVND (reference sequence). Trimming left V 5 bases short and J 2 bases short, with 13 bases between. DNA of the CDR3: TGTGCCAGTAGTGCCGTGGAAGTACCCTACGAGCAGTACTTC. Its translation is CASSAVEVPYEQYF.

The gene calls are TRBV30 and TRBJ2-7; the D gene could be TRBD1 or TRBD2 (5 bases each). CDR1 and CDR2 from the germline V gene are GTSNPN and SVGIG (reference sequence). The V end was cut by 1 base, the J end by 6 bases, with 13 bases between. The CDR3 has 13 residues. For the CDR3, the DNA is TGTGCCTGGAGTGGGGGGAGTCCGGGCGAGCAGTACTTC. It is translated as CAWSGGSPGEQYF.

In nucleotides, the CDR3 is TGTGCCAGCAGCTCGAGTGCCGGGGAGCTGTTTTTT. Residues: CASSSSAGELFF. This sequence joins TRBV7-9 and TRBJ2-2; D gene unclear. There are 12 residues in the CDR3. Trimming pared 4 bases from V and 6 bases from J, leaving 6 bases between. Germline assignment: CDR1 SEHNR and CDR2 FQNEAQ (reference sequence). Variable domain in full (rest from reference TRBV7-9 and TRBJ2-2): DTGVSQNPRHKITKRGQNVTFRCDPISEHNRLYWYRQTLGQGPEFLTYFQNEAQLEKSRLLSDRFSAERPKGSFSTLEIQRTEQGDSAMYLCASSSSAGELFFGEGSRLTVL.

The sample holds a few counts of this clone. The CDR3 loop is CASSAQGVDTQYF. The DNA of the CDR3 is TGTGCCAGCAGTGCCCAGGGGGTAGATACGCAGTATTTT. The chain uses TRBV6-1 and TRBJ2-3, with TRBD1 matching 7 bases. Germline V lookup: CDR1 MNHNS, CDR2 SASEGT. The CDR3 contains 13 residues. The V gene end was trimmed by 4 bases and the J gene end by 5 bases; junction bases not matched to a gene: 3.

This chain links TRBV7-2 with TRBJ1-2, with D perhaps matching TRBD1 (5 bases). Germline V CDR1 and CDR2: SGHTA, FQGNSA. V gave up 2 bases and J gave up 7 bases, with 23 bases separating them. This CDR3 contains 17 residues. CDR3 region: CASSLSGKASGPSGYTF. CDR3 bases: TGTGCCAGCAGCTTAAGCGGGAAAGCTTCAGGGCCCTCTGGCTACACCTTC.

This clone has only a few counts. The rearrangement uses TRBV20-1 and TRBJ1-5, with D possibly TRBD1 on 6 matching bases. The CDR3 runs 11 residues. V lost 5 bases, J lost 12 bases, and 14 bases lay in between. CDR1 and CDR2 from the germline V gene are DFQATT and SNEGSKA (reference sequence). The CDR3 spells CSAGRTGHQHF. The CDR3 DNA is TGCAGTGCTGGTCGGACGGGACACCAGCATTTT.

This clone was seen only a few times. The V gene is TRBV29-1, the J gene TRBJ1-1, with D uncertain. Between the trimmed V and J ends, which lost 4 bases and 1 base, there was a span of 7 bases. Germline V gives CDR1 SQVTM, CDR2 ANQGSEA. The CDR3 is made up of 12 amino acids. This chain's CDR3 is CSVGSGNTEAFF. CDR3 DNA sequence: TGCAGCGTTGGGTCCGGGAACACTGAAGCTTTCTTT.

This clone has only one observation. The chain is built from TRBV20-1 and TRBJ1-1; no reliable D call. Germline values: CDR1 DFQATT, CDR2 SNEGSKA (reference sequence). V was pared by 3 bases and J by 7 bases, with 9 bases between. The CDR3 is 11 residues long. CDR3 coding DNA: TGCAGTGCTAGTCCGGAGTTTGAAGCTTTCTTT. Translation gives CSASPEFEAFF.